The rows below give T cell receptor beta chains drawn from one sample of a study of cytomegalovirus exposure and HLA in healthy donors. The table came from immunoSEQ multiplex PCR; TCRdb's copy has only in-frame clones and leaves some out. Of 65,000 to 70,000 clones listed, approximately 92% are singletons. The source material was PBMCs. The source is a woman in her 30s in good health and CMV-seropositive. Both conserved end residues are part of each CDR3. A D gene is named only where the DNA matches it firmly. Rows may omit the clone size; those that give it use once, few, many or a size class.

-	TRBV27	TRBJ1-1	-	CASSLSVRGQAFF	TGTGCCAGCAGTTTATCTGTTCGAGGGCAAGCTTTCTTT
TRBD2	TRBV27	TRBJ2-1	-	CASSSILAGGSYNEQFF	TGTGCCAGCAGTTCGATATTAGCGGGAGGTTCCTACAATGAGCAGTTCTTC
-	TRBV6-6	TRBJ1-2	few	CASSQNPGYGYGYTF	TGTGCCAGCAGTCAAAATCCAGGGTACGGCTATGGCTACACCTTC
TRBD2	TRBV5-6	TRBJ2-1	-	CASSLVGGPSYNEQFF	TGTGCCAGCAGCTTGGTGGGAGGGCCCTCCTACAATGAGCAGTTCTTC
-	TRBV11-1	TRBJ2-1	-	CASSLAGSGHNEQFF	TGTGCCAGCAGCTTAGCGGGTAGCGGACACAATGAGCAGTTCTTC
TRBD1	TRBV29-1	TRBJ2-7	-	CSVIMTGGYEQYF	TGCAGCGTTATCATGACAGGGGGCTACGAGCAGTACTTC
TRBD1	TRBV5-1	TRBJ1-1	-	CASSQTGGNTEAFF	TGCGCCAGCAGCCAGACAGGGGGGAACACTGAAGCTTTCTTT
TRBD2	TRBV5-1	TRBJ2-7	-	CASSLGLAKSYEQYF	TGCGCCAGCAGCTTGGGACTAGCGAAGAGCTACGAGCAGTACTTC
-	TRBV18	TRBJ2-7	once	CASSPGTGRYEQYF	TGTGCCAGCTCACCCGGAACAGGCCGCTACGAGCAGTACTTC
-	TRBV27	TRBJ1-5	-	CASKPSAYSNQPQHF	TGTGCCAGCAAACCCAGTGCTTATAGCAATCAGCCCCAGCATTTT
-	TRBV10-3	TRBJ1-5	-	CAISPSGKGNQPQHF	TGTGCCATCAGTCCGTCAGGGAAGGGCAATCAGCCCCAGCATTTT
TRBD2	TRBV4-2	TRBJ2-2	-	CASSTGTSNTGELFF	TGTGCCAGCAGCACCGGGACTAGTAATACCGGGGAGCTGTTTTTT
TRBD1	TRBV9	TRBJ2-1	-	CASSVEGQGAREEQFF	TGTGCCAGCAGCGTAGAGGGACAGGGGGCGCGAGAGGAGCAGTTCTTC
TRBD2	TRBV19	TRBJ2-7	-	CASSPGTSGTYEQYF	TGTGCCAGTAGCCCCGGGACTAGCGGGACCTACGAGCAGTACTTC
TRBD2	TRBV13	TRBJ2-3	-	CASSPGAQREGPDTQYF	TGTGCCAGCAGCCCCGGGGCCCAGCGGGAGGGCCCAGATACGCAGTATTTT
-	TRBV30	TRBJ1-1	-	CAWSVRGLGTEAFF	TGTGCCTGGAGTGTACGAGGGTTAGGTACTGAAGCTTTCTTT
TRBD1	TRBV5-1	TRBJ1-1	-	CASSSMTGGQTEAFF	TGCGCCAGCAGCTCGATGACAGGGGGTCAGACTGAAGCTTTCTTT
-	TRBV27	TRBJ2-6	-	CASSLRSGLTSGANVLTF	TGTGCCAGCAGCCTACGGTCTGGGCTTACCTCTGGGGCCAACGTCCTGACTTTC
TRBD2	TRBV7-8	TRBJ2-7	once	CASSLVSHAGEGEQYF	TGTGCCAGCAGCTTAGTCTCCCACGCGGGAGAGGGCGAGCAGTACTTC
TRBD2	TRBV5-6	TRBJ2-1	once	CASSTLAGVYNERFF	TGTGCCAGCAGCACACTAGCGGGAGTGTACAATGAGCGGTTCTTC
-	TRBV28	TRBJ1-3	-	CASSSDRYLSGNTIYF	TGTGCCAGCAGTTCAGACAGATATCTCTCTGGAAACACCATATATTTT
TRBD2	TRBV9	TRBJ2-1	-	CASSVVGLANEQFF	TGTGCCAGCAGCGTAGTCGGACTAGCCAATGAGCAGTTCTTC
TRBD2	TRBV6-6	TRBJ2-4	-	CASSTRSGDRLF	TGTGCCAGCAGTACCCGAAGCGGGGACCGGCTCTTC
TRBD2	TRBV27	TRBJ2-1	-	CASSLRTSGLAGVGNEQFF	TGTGCCAGCAGTTTACGTACCTCGGGACTAGCGGGAGTAGGGAATGAGCAGTTCTTC
-	TRBV5-4	TRBJ1-1	few	CASSLARSEAFF	TGTGCCAGCAGCTTGGCCCGGAGCGAAGCTTTCTTT
TRBD1	TRBV7-9	TRBJ1-2	once	CASSPRDRDPYGYTF	TGTGCCAGTAGCCCGAGGGACAGGGACCCATATGGCTACACCTTC
-	TRBV29-1	TRBJ1-2	-	CSVEDLSGSYGYTF	TGCAGCGTTGAAGATCTTTCGGGGAGCTATGGCTACACCTTC
-	TRBV5-1	TRBJ1-1	-	CASSLGSSIRNTEAFF	TGCGCCAGCAGCTTGGGATCTAGTATTAGGAACACTGAAGCTTTCTTT
-	TRBV11-2	TRBJ1-1	-	CASSLAGSMNTEAFF	TGTGCCAGCAGCTTAGCAGGGTCCATGAACACTGAAGCTTTCTTT
TRBD1	TRBV5-1	TRBJ1-6	-	CASSIGTGPRALHF	TGCGCCAGCAGCATTGGGACAGGACCCCGAGCACTCCACTTT
-	TRBV2	TRBJ1-1	-	CASRLFGQGPHF	TGTGCCAGCAGGCTATTCGGACAAGGCCCCCACTTT
TRBD2	TRBV7-6	TRBJ2-1	-	CASSLVRPSGRANEQFF	TGTGCCAGCAGCTTAGTTCGCCCTAGCGGGAGGGCCAATGAGCAGTTCTTC
-	TRBV27	TRBJ2-6	few	CASSQGILAGANVLTF	TGTGCCAGCAGTCAGGGAATTCTGGCTGGGGCCAACGTCCTGACTTTC
TRBD1	TRBV27	TRBJ2-7	-	CASRETGDNEQYF	TGTGCCAGCAGGGAAACAGGGGACAACGAGCAGTACTTC
-	TRBV19	TRBJ1-1	-	CASSSQGEAFF	TGTGCCAGTAGTTCGCAGGGGGAAGCTTTCTTT
TRBD1	TRBV5-5	TRBJ2-1	-	CASSVGQPSSYNEQFF	TGTGCCAGCAGCGTGGGACAGCCTAGCTCCTACAATGAGCAGTTCTTC
-	TRBV27	TRBJ2-7	-	CASSTSSYEQYF	TGTGCCAGCAGTACGAGCTCCTACGAGCAGTACTTC
-	TRBV2	TRBJ2-1	-	CASSGTTRLNEQFF	TGTGCCAGCAGTGGCACCACTAGATTGAATGAGCAGTTCTTC